This T cell receptor (beta chain) was observed in a study of regulatory T cells in long-lasting Graves disease (dated by TCRdb to the early 2020s). Study-wide context: Persistent Graves' disease meant more than 5 years of antithyroid drug treatment with TSH receptor autoantibodies that stayed positive. Persistent Graves' disease patients were compared with newly diagnosed Graves' disease patients by peripheral blood TCR sequencing and RNA sequencing. The study was conducted in China and was registered as a clinical trial. A total of around 35 samples underwent TCR sequencing, from 13 patients with persistent Graves' disease and approximately 20 patients with newly diagnosed Graves' disease. Persistent Graves' disease patients in the clinical cohort had taken antithyroid drugs for 8 to 12 years on average. The full study reports these points: Only peripheral blood was studied, because thyroid tissue, the primary lesion, was inaccessible. The authors acknowledged the small sample size as a limitation that may reduce accuracy. Only the TCR beta chain was sequenced and analyzed. Persistent disease showed preferential use of TRBV28, TRBJ1-2 and TRBJ2-5, whereas newly diagnosed disease favored TRBV20-1 and TRBJ2-1. A larger number of public clonotypes was shared among persistent patients (around 2,500) than among newly diagnosed patients (around 970). Compared with newly diagnosed patients, persistent Graves' disease patients had lower TCR Shannon entropy and fewer highly expanded clones, which suggests clonal expansion.

Spanning cysteine to phenylalanine, the CDR3 consists of 13 amino acids. Only CDR3 DNA is held: 39 bases, read in frame from base 1. V loses 4 bases, J loses 5 bases, and the germline ends lie 12 bases apart. Via the germline V gene, CDR1 is WSHSY and CDR2 SAAADI. This clonotype occurred many times. Its antigen is not yet known. No much larger clone is present one base from it, and per-base qualities are unavailable. Receptors were amplified or captured by multiplex PCR. Sequencing instrument: Illumina HiSeq 4000. CDR3 regions were amplified by Arm-PCR with iRepertoire HTBI primers to construct TCR beta libraries. Before sequencing, the PCR products underwent gel purification. The authors' pipeline ran thus. A total of some 65 TRBV and 14 TRBJ segments were identified across samples and were used for gene usage analysis of CDR3 amino acid clonotypes. COPE and FqMerger were used to merge the filtered high-quality paired reads into contigs. BLAST was used to align contigs to the IMGT TRBV, TRBD and TRBJ reference genes, and CDR3 was defined following IMGT. Any clonotype with a frequency above 0.1% was counted as a highly expanded clone. Repertoire diversity was measured by Shannon entropy, and V-J evenness by the Gini coefficient. A clonotype was considered public if more than one individual shared it. TCRdb ran its own pipeline on the public reads, namely fastp trimming at Q25 and MiXCR clone calling, and kept in-frame beta chains. When rows share a CDR3 protein, they turn into one entry using the most common DNA and genes. The V and J calls were not made by the authors but by TCRdb's processing. The sample yields fewer than 450,000 distinct CDR3 sequences; about a quarter were counted once. The ten most abundant clones make up approximately 28% of the sample.

Explained via the paper, the time point label denotes: persistent/refractory GD, antithyroid drugs over 5 years with positive TRAb. For both TCR sequencing and RNA sequencing, RNA was extracted from PBMCs in TRIzol. The diagnosis of Graves' disease followed American Thyroid Association guidelines. Recruitment of patients was carried out at an endocrinology department in Xi'an, China. Each patient gave approximately 8.8 milliliters of peripheral blood, collected in an EDTA anticoagulant tube. PBMCs were isolated by Ficoll Paque Plus density gradient separation without further T cell sorting. An Agilent 2100 Bioanalyzer and agarose gel were used to assess RNA quality, and a NanoDrop 2000 was used to measure RNA concentration.

The sequences come from peripheral blood mononuclear cells (PBMCs), collected when the disease was refractory, from a patient treated with antithyroid drugs. The receptor was isolated from a female donor with Graves disease. The sequence joins TRBV10-2 to TRBJ2-7; TRBD2 is possibly the D segment (5 matching bases). The CDR3: CASSALGDNEQYF. The DNA sequence reads TGCGCCAGCAGTGCGCTGGGAGATAACGAGCAGTACTTC.